The sample holds many counts of the clone carrying this TCR beta chain. Its antigen is not known. The data derive from a study of neurological immune-mediated disorders. TCRdb redid the calling of the 5' RACE reads with MiXCR, one entry per CDR3 protein. This sample has under 130,000 distinct CDR3 sequences, with 11% found just once. After removal of 7 bases from V and 6 bases from J, the junction contained 6 bases not matched to a gene. Germline V gives CDR1 SNHLY, CDR2 FYNNEI. The CDR3 length is 15 residues. Study-level results: Multiple sclerosis patients had less TCR clonal expansion than even healthy controls, unlike HTLV-1-associated myelopathy.

Time point given: longitudinal time-point 3. 2 million unsorted PBMCs were stored in RNAlater at -80 °C before RNA extraction. The clonotype was recovered from a female donor with HTLV-1-associated myelopathy (HAM/TSP). What was sequenced was PBMCs. The chain joins TRBV2 to TRBJ2-1, with TRBD2 identical over 13 bases. The CDR3 loop reads CASKALAGGRNEQFF. DNA for the CDR3: TGTGCCAGCAAAGCACTAGCGGGGGGGCGCAATGAGCAGTTCTTC.